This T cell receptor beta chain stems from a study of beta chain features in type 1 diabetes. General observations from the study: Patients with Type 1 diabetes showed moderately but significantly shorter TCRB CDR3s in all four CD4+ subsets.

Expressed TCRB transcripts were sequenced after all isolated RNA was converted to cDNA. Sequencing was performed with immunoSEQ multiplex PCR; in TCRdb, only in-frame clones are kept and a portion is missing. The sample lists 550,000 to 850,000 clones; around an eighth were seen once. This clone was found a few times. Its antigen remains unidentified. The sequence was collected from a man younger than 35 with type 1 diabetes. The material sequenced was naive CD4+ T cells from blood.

Here the CDR3 reads CSVRTVMNTEAFF. The DNA for the CDR3 is TGCAGCGTCAGGACGGTGATGAACACTGAAGCTTTCTTT. The chain employs TRBV29-1 and TRBJ1-1; the D is unclear. This CDR3 has 13 residues. In germline, CDR1 is SQVTM, CDR2 ANQGSEA. Trimming left V 6 bases short and J 0 bases short, with 11 bases between.